The present entry profiles one TCR beta chain with its context. Its antigen is currently unknown. V lost 8 bases and J 0 bases, leaving 17 bases between the germline ends. The CDR3 covers 16 residues. TCRdb re-derived calls from the reads in MiXCR, one entry per CDR3 protein. The sample has roughly 120,000 distinct CDR3 sequences; around 9.1% are singletons. This record belongs to a study of T cell repertoires in cytomegalovirus infection. Study-wide background: The public TCR beta signatures pointed to both CMV infection and matching HLA type. Study-level findings and limits: Predominance within the ex vivo response was attributable to HLA-C-restricted CMV-specific TCR beta clonotypes.

This TCR came from a human donor in good health (CMV status not recorded). Some clones in this sample may be carry-over from other donors' samples. The chain combines TRBV23-1 with TRBJ2-1, with TRBD2 as a possible D gene (6 bases). TRBV23-1 is an ORF, and what it does is uncertain. The sequencing sample was made of PBMCs, sequenced either directly or after in vitro stimulation (not recorded which). Written as DNA, the CDR3 is TGCGCCAGCGCATTCGGGGGAAATAGCTCCTACAATGAGCAGTTCTTC. It is translated as CASAFGGNSSYNEQFF.